A single sample gave rise to the 31 T cell receptor beta chains below, sequenced in a study of CD8+ T cells in alopecia areata. Treatment noted: oral pan-JAK inhibitor, 5-10 mg twice daily. Once RNA had been extracted, it was reverse transcribed into cDNA to act as the sequencing template. This table comes from immunoSEQ multiplex PCR, and its TCRdb copy is limited to in-frame clones, with some not included. Of some 42,000 clones detected, 80% to 95% appear once; the ten largest clones hold under 20%. The source material was CD8+ T cells sorted from blood, sampled at week 24, from a patient treated with tofacitinib. Receptors were obtained from a human donor with alopecia areata.

The V gene is TRBV6-1, the J gene TRBJ1-4, with D uncertain. The CDR3 is 15 amino acids. V shed 6 bases and J shed 5 bases, with 16 bases lying between them. Germline CDR1 reads MNHNS; CDR2 reads SASEGT. The CDR3 loop reads CASRYTQTGNEKLFF. As DNA, the CDR3 is TGTGCCAGCAGGTACACCCAAACGGGGAATGAAAAACTGTTTTTT.

This chain uses TRBV19 with TRBJ1-1; D uncertain. The length of the CDR3 is 14 residues. With 3 bases removed from V and 5 bases from J, the gap between germline ends came to 13 bases. The germline V gene has CDR1 LNHDA and CDR2 SQIVND (reference sequence). The CDR3 spells CASSMVLLRTEAFF. For the CDR3, the DNA is TGTGCCAGTAGTATGGTCCTTTTAAGGACTGAAGCTTTCTTT.

This chain uses TRBV5-8 with TRBJ1-1; D possibly corresponds to TRBD1 (5 bases). V lost 0 bases, J lost 1 base, and 10 bases lay in between. The CDR3 consists of 15 residues. In germline, CDR1 is SGHTS, CDR2 YDEGEE. As DNA, the CDR3 is TGTGCCAGCAGCTTGGCCGCCAGGGAGAACACTGAAGCTTTCTTT. The encoded protein is CASSLAARENTEAFF.

The chain recombines TRBV7-9 with TRBJ2-5; D is unresolved. V lost 5 bases, J lost 5 bases, and 15 bases lay in between. Germline V lookup: CDR1 SEHNR, CDR2 FQNEAQ (reference sequence). The CDR3 spans 14 residues. CDR3 residues: CASSPREAAETQYF. CDR3 nucleotides: TGTGCCAGCAGCCCCAGAGAGGCGGCGGAGACCCAGTACTTC.

This clone ranks as medium-sized (0.01 to 0.1%). The chain joins TRBV6-4 to TRBJ2-1; 11 bases are shared with TRBD2. The CDR3 contains 15 residues. Per germline, CDR1 MRHNA and CDR2 SNTAGT. The V and J ends lost 0 bases and 6 bases, in that order; junction bases with no gene match: 1. The CDR3: CASSDSSGGANEQFF. In nucleotides, the CDR3 is TGTGCCAGCAGTGACTCTAGCGGGGGGGCCAATGAGCAGTTCTTC.

This chain links TRBV5-4 with TRBJ2-5; D may be TRBD1 (5 bases). The germline V gene has CDR1 SGHNT and CDR2 YYREEE (reference sequence). V lost 2 bases to trimming and J lost 1 base, with 12 bases between them. The CDR3 spans 15 residues. The CDR3 spells CASSFYVGPQETQYF. The DNA for the CDR3 is TGTGCCAGCAGCTTTTATGTGGGGCCCCAAGAGACCCAGTACTTC.

The CDR3 reads CASSVDMGNGYTF. For the CDR3, the DNA is TGTGCCAGCAGCGTAGACATGGGCAATGGCTACACCTTC. V and J are TRBV9 and TRBJ1-2; D ambiguous. V lost 0 bases and J 6 bases, leaving 9 bases between the germline ends. CDR3 length: 13 residues. Germline V gene sequence: CDR1 SGDLS, CDR2 YYNGEE.

The chain combines TRBV7-9 with TRBJ2-5; no firm D call. Trimming stripped 4 bases from V and 5 bases from J, with 20 bases between. CDR1 is SEHNR and CDR2 is FQNEAQ in the germline V gene (reference sequence). This CDR3 has 16 residues. CDR3 sequence (DNA): TGTGCCAGCAGCTCACTTGCGGACCAAGCGTGGGAGACCCAGTACTTC. This codes for CASSSLADQAWETQYF.

A note on this clone: The sample has other DNA sequences that encode this CDR3 too. The gene calls are TRBV19 and TRBJ2-1, with D possibly TRBD2 on 5 matching bases. V was shortened by 5 bases and J by 7 bases, with 18 bases between the two germline ends. Looked up from germline, CDR1 is LNHDA and CDR2 is SQIVND (reference sequence). The CDR3 has 15 amino acids. The CDR3 protein is CASSVGNPTLNEQFF. In DNA form, the CDR3 reads TGTGCCAGTAGTGTCGGGAATCCGACCCTGAATGAGCAGTTCTTC.

The rearrangement joins TRBV7-6 to TRBJ2-5; D gene ambiguous. The CDR3 spans 17 residues. V lost 2 bases, J lost 6 bases, and 22 bases lay in between. The germline CDR1 and CDR2 sequences are SGHVS and FNYEAQ. The CDR3 here is CASSLRPVIEADQTQYF. The CDR3 DNA reads TGTGCCAGCAGCTTAAGGCCCGTCATAGAGGCCGACCAGACCCAGTACTTC.

DNA of the CDR3: TGTGCCAGCAGTTTAACAGAGTTCTACGAGCAGTACTTC. Amino acid sequence: CASSLTEFYEQYF. This rearrangement joins TRBV28 to TRBJ2-7, with unresolved D. This CDR3 has 13 amino acids. Deletions cut 2 bases from V and 3 bases from J, with 8 bases between. Germline V CDR1 and CDR2: MDHEN, SYDVKM.

The chain joins TRBV28 to TRBJ2-6, with 9 bases that match TRBD1. Per germline, CDR1 MDHEN and CDR2 SYDVKM. The trim removed 6 bases at V and 2 bases at J, leaving 5 bases unmatched. CDR3 length equals 16 residues. The DNA of the CDR3 is TGTGCCAGCAGCCGACAGGGGGTGGCTGGGGCCAACGTCCTGACTTTC. Its protein product is CASSRQGVAGANVLTF.

The chain carries TRBV11-2 and TRBJ2-5; no definite D call. Germline assignment: CDR1 SGHAT and CDR2 FQNNGV. V lost 4 bases and J 5 bases, leaving 5 bases between the germline ends. The CDR3 sequence is 11 residues long. The CDR3 DNA reads TGTGCCAGCAGCTCCCTTGAGACCCAGTACTTC. Its translation: CASSSLETQYF.

This chain joins TRBV7-8 and TRBJ2-1, with 9 nucleotides matching TRBD2. V lost 5 bases and J lost 6; bases outside the gene matches: 14. Germline V gene lookup returns CDR1 SGHVS and CDR2 FQNEAQ. CDR3 length: 17 residues. As DNA, the CDR3 is TGTGCCAGCAGCCCCTTGGAGTCCAGCGGGGGGCTCAATGAGCAGTTCTTC. Protein sequence: CASSPLESSGGLNEQFF.

The gene calls are TRBV6-1 and TRBJ2-3; D gene unclear. The germline gives CDR1 MNHNS, CDR2 SASEGT. The CDR3 has 15 residues. Trimming took off 1 base at V and 4 bases at J, with 12 bases between the two ends. In DNA, the CDR3 is TGTGCCAGCAGTGAAGTGTTTCAGGCCCCAGATACGCAGTATTTT. Translation: CASSEVFQAPDTQYF.

The V and J genes are TRBV5-1 and TRBJ2-5, with D possibly called TRBD1 or TRBD2 (6 bases each). The CDR3 is 15 amino acids. Germline V gives CDR1 SGHRS, CDR2 YFSETQ. Trimming pared 4 bases from V and 2 bases from J, leaving 15 bases between. CDR3 protein: CASSPEGGLQETQYF. The DNA of the CDR3 is TGCGCCAGCAGCCCCGAAGGGGGGCTACAAGAGACCCAGTACTTC.

This rearrangement joins TRBV4-1 to TRBJ2-2, with TRBD2 matching 7 bases. The CDR3 totals 14 residues. V shed 8 bases, J shed 7 bases, and the junction held 10 bases outside the gene matches. CDR1 and CDR2 from the germline V gene are MGHRA and YSYEKL. CDR3 amino acids: CASGEWREIGELFF. The CDR3 bases are TGCGCCAGCGGCGAATGGCGGGAGATCGGGGAGCTGTTTTTT.

V and J are TRBV7-3 and TRBJ2-5, with 7 nucleotides matching TRBD2. V lost 2 bases to trimming and J lost 1 base; unmatched junction nucleotides: 4. Germline lookup yields CDR1 SGHTA and CDR2 FQGTGA. The CDR3 consists of 15 residues. The DNA of the CDR3 is TGTGCCAGCAGCTTAGGCGGGGGTCGCCAAGAGACCCAGTACTTC. Protein sequence: CASSLGGGRQETQYF.

The chain has TRBV10-3 and TRBJ2-3; 9 bases line up with TRBD2. The CDR3 length is 16 residues. The V gene's germline CDR1 is ENHRY and CDR2 SYGVKD. Trimming took 4 bases from V and 4 from J; bases not matched to a gene: 9. The CDR3 protein is CAISGGLAIFADTQYF. The CDR3 DNA sequence: TGTGCCATCAGTGGAGGACTAGCGATTTTTGCAGATACGCAGTATTTT.

This chain uses TRBV5-6 with TRBJ2-5; 10 bases align to TRBD1. The ends lost 3 bases at V and 1 base at J; junction bases unmatched: 6. In germline, CDR1 is SGHDT, CDR2 YYEEEE. This CDR3 region has 16 residues. The CDR3 loop reads CASSSEGQGSQETQYF. CDR3 nucleotide sequence: TGTGCCAGCAGCTCAGAGGGACAGGGGAGCCAAGAGACCCAGTACTTC.

This rearrangement joins TRBV4-1 to TRBJ2-1; 11 bases align to TRBD2. Looked up from germline, CDR1 is MGHRA and CDR2 is YSYEKL. CDR3 length equals 16 residues. Germline trimming cut 1 base from V and 13 bases from J; bases unmatched to any gene: 12. Written as DNA, the CDR3 is TGCGCCAGCAGCCAAGTGGGACTAGCGGAAACCGGGGTACAGTTCTTC. Translated, it gives CASSQVGLAETGVQFF.

The chain has TRBV15 and TRBJ1-4, with D perhaps TRBD1 (5 bases). The V gene's germline CDR1 is LNHNV and CDR2 YYDKDF (reference sequence). V was cut by 1 base and J by 8 bases, with 14 bases left in between. CDR3 length equals 15 residues. The CDR3 protein is CATSRGGGEREKLFF. The CDR3 DNA follows: TGTGCCACCAGCAGAGGGGGCGGGGAGCGAGAAAAACTGTTTTTT.

The V call is TRBV6-6, the J call TRBJ1-4, with a possible D match to TRBD1 (5 bases). Trimming removed 2 bases from V and 8 bases from J, with 15 bases in between. The CDR3 totals 15 residues. The germline V gene encodes CDR1 MNHNY and CDR2 SVGAGI (reference sequence). This CDR3 reads CASSYIGGPEEKLFF. The CDR3 DNA sequence: TGTGCCAGCAGTTACATCGGGGGTCCGGAAGAAAAACTGTTTTTT.

The chain is built from TRBV7-9 and TRBJ2-5; 8 bases fit TRBD2. The CDR3 loop spans 16 amino acids. V shed 2 bases and J 5 bases; nucleotides not matched to a gene: 10. Germline V gene sequence: CDR1 SEHNR, CDR2 FQNEAQ (reference sequence). Here the CDR3 DNA reads TGTGCCAGCAGCTTACCCCAAGGGACTAGTCAGGAGACCCAGTACTTC. Protein sequence: CASSLPQGTSQETQYF.

The J gene is TRBJ2-2, the V gene TRBV29-1; weak D call: TRBD2 (6 bases). This CDR3 contains 14 residues. The germline V gene encodes CDR1 SQVTM and CDR2 ANQGSEA. V was shortened by 4 bases and J by 5 bases, with 14 bases between the two germline ends. The CDR3 loop reads CSVVSGGVTGELFF. The CDR3 DNA is TGCAGCGTTGTCAGCGGAGGGGTAACCGGGGAGCTGTTTTTT.

The chain carries TRBV27 and TRBJ1-1; a weak D match, TRBD1 (6 bases). V was shortened by 6 bases and J by 9 bases, with 14 bases between the two germline ends. The CDR3 contains 12 residues. Germline V gives CDR1 MNHEY, CDR2 SMNVEV (reference sequence). CDR3 in DNA: TGTGCCAGCAGCACGGGGGGCAGGCAAGCTTTCTTT. This sequence encodes CASSTGGRQAFF.

This clone was picked up one time. The rearrangement joins TRBV7-2 to TRBJ2-7, with no clear D. This CDR3 comprises 12 residues. Germline lookup yields CDR1 SGHTA and CDR2 FQGNSA. V dropped 5 bases and J dropped 1 base, with 6 bases sitting between them. This CDR3 is CASSLGSYEQYF. DNA of the CDR3: TGTGCCAGCAGCCTCGGGTCCTACGAGCAGTACTTC.

The chain links TRBV4-1 to TRBJ2-1; D might be TRBD2 (6 bases). Trimming pared 1 base from V and 5 bases from J, leaving 12 bases between. This CDR3 has 15 amino acids. CDR1 and CDR2 (germline): MGHRA, YSYEKL. The CDR3, as DNA: TGCGCCAGCAGCCAAGGGTGGGGCGGGGACAATGAGCAGTTCTTC. Translation: CASSQGWGGDNEQFF.

The chain combines TRBV4-1 with TRBJ2-1, with D perhaps given as TRBD1 or TRBD2 (5 bases each). This CDR3 comprises 13 residues. Germline CDR1 and CDR2: MGHRA and YSYEKL. V lost 8 bases and J 7 bases, leaving 15 bases between the germline ends. CDR3 region: CASGDPWGNEQFF. The CDR3 DNA reads as TGCGCCAGCGGGGACCCCTGGGGGAATGAGCAGTTCTTC.

The chain uses TRBV6-1 and TRBJ2-7; 7 bases map to TRBD1. There are 13 residues in the CDR3. From germline, CDR1 is MNHNS and CDR2 SASEGT. J gave up 4 bases and V 8 bases, and 8 bases lay outside the gene matches. CDR3 in DNA: TGTGCCAGCCGAAACAGGGGACCTTACGAGCAGTACTTC. Protein product: CASRNRGPYEQYF.

This sequence joins TRBV6-1 and TRBJ1-5; D is ambiguous. Trimming pared 1 base from V and 0 bases from J, leaving 10 bases between. Germline assignment: CDR1 MNHNS and CDR2 SASEGT. The CDR3 totals 16 residues. In nucleotides, the CDR3 is TGTGCCAGCAGTGAAGAGCCCCGACATAGCAATCAGCCCCAGCATTTT. Protein product: CASSEEPRHSNQPQHF.